Included here is one T cell receptor beta chain sequence, with context. Its target antigen remains unknown. The input lacks base qualities; no much larger clone sits a single base away. From the cysteine through the phenylalanine, the CDR3 covers 17 amino acids. The kept DNA is CDR3 alone, 51 bases in frame from the first base. The germline V and J ends show losses of 1 base and 2 bases respectively, and no gene match explains 7 bases of the junction. In the germline V gene, CDR1 corresponds to SGHTA and CDR2 to FQGNSA. The entire amount of isolated RNA was reverse transcribed using the High Capacity cDNA Reverse Transcription Kit, so the sequenced TCRB transcripts were expressed ones. Naive, central memory and regulatory T cell samples underwent deep immunoSEQ sequencing, averaging roughly 3.4 million total reads per sample. Sorted cells were lysed in RLT buffer and RNA was extracted with DNase-treated RNeasy Micro or Mini kits, depending on cell number. To prevent cross-contamination, each cell subset was processed individually, whereas patient and healthy donor samples were processed jointly. TCRB sequences were amplified from cDNA with the immunoSEQ multiplex PCR, producing 87-bp fragments spanning the CDR3 region. The amplicons were sequenced using the Illumina HiSeq platform. The original pipeline was this. Synthetic template baselines were used to correct PCR bias computationally, reads within Hamming distance 2 were collapsed together, and singletons that could not be merged were discarded. By aligning reads against IMGT, V, D and J genes, CDR3 length, and insertions or deletions at six rearrangement sites were assigned. Within each subset, clonotype counts were normalized to sorted cell number, after which true diversity and Gini coefficients were computed with the tcR R package. Repertoire sharing was quantified using the overlap coefficient calculated on TCRB nucleotide sequences. As a proxy for the pre-selection repertoire, out-of-frame TCRB sequences from naive cells were analyzed. As stored in TCRdb, this immuneACCESS dataset retains in-frame rearrangements with V and J assigned. A fraction of the clones does not appear; measured against another copy, unresolved V genes explain less than half of the discrepancy, and the remainder lacks a known reason. V, J and clone size are those of that table, while D and trimming were read from the DNA. This sample has 300,000 to 450,000 clones in its table, and about 19% of those were observed once. The ten largest clones represent 0.044% of the sample.

This entry comes from a study of beta chain features in type 1 diabetes (dated by TCRdb to the late 2010s). Notes on the research overall: Patients and healthy donors did not differ in mean age, gender distribution, total cell number or subset yield. A total of some 110 million sorted cells were examined across all samples, and a strong correlation was observed between cell number per subset and RNA yield. In the study, recently diagnosed type 1 diabetes patients and matched healthy donors were compared on the TCRB repertoires of their sorted circulating CD4+ T cell subsets. Whereas all 28 donors provided naive and central memory subsets, regulatory and stem cell-like memory subsets were isolated from just 8 patients and roughly 8 healthy donors.

Each donor gave one peripheral blood draw, roughly 0.11 L on average, collected into heparinised tubes. A BD FACSAria II and a panel including CD45RO, CCR7, CD25, CD127, CD95 and CD27 were used to sort naive, central memory, regulatory and stem cell-like memory CD4+ T cells. Every sorted population had a purity above 95%. PBMCs were separated immediately by Lymphoprep density gradient centrifugation and were stained directly, without being cultured. Samples were stained and sorted in pairs, with one healthy donor and one patient per experiment, so that batch effects were minimized. What the work shows at the level of the full study, not this receptor alone: Because cDNA rather than genomic DNA was sequenced, highly expressing activated cells could have been over-represented, although no difference in activation and CD3 levels was found between groups. Naive, central memory and regulatory TCRB repertoires appeared more similar among patients than among healthy donors. HLA sub-analyses involved small numbers of individuals, so any influence of HLA type on TCRB rearrangement remained unresolved. Type 1 diabetes patients showed a moderate but significant shortening of TCRB CDR3 length in all four CD4+ subsets. At VDJ recombination sites, type 1 diabetes patients had fewer insertions and more deleted nucleotides, which implies abnormalities in thymic rearrangement. PCR may preferentially amplify shorter templates, but because patient and control samples were amplified and corrected together, any resulting skew would affect both groups equally.

The receptor chain draws on TRBV7-2 and TRBJ2-1, with 8 junctional bases fitting TRBD2. The source is a woman aged 18-35 years in good health. The sequenced material came from naive CD4+ T cells from blood. The cell subset or site label, as the study defines it: true naive CD4+ T cells. The CDR3 region: CASSLVVWRGAYNEQFF. Here is the DNA: TGTGCCAGCAGCTTAGTAGTTTGGCGGGGGGCCTACAATGAGCAGTTCTTC.